The 9 T cell receptor beta chains reported below all come from one sample, sequenced in a study of blood T cell repertoires in COVID-19. Assay: immunoSEQ multiplex PCR; the TCRdb copy retains only in-frame clones and omits some. The sample contains fewer than 350,000 clones, about 89% of which appear only once. Sequenced sample: peripheral blood. These receptors were obtained from a man aged 40-55 years with active or convalescent COVID-19.

The chain has TRBV5-1 and TRBJ2-1; 9 bases line up with TRBD2. Germline V gives CDR1 SGHRS, CDR2 YFSETQ. The V and J ends lost 4 bases and 6 bases, in that order; junction bases with no gene match: 8. CDR3 length: 15 residues. For the CDR3, the DNA is TGCGCCAGCAGCAGAGGAGCGGGAGGTTTCAATGAGCAGTTCTTC. It is translated as CASSRGAGGFNEQFF.

This clone was seen repeatedly, ten times or more. This CDR3 is also generated by other DNA sequences in the sample. The chain links TRBV12-3 or TRBV12-4 to TRBJ1-2; possibly TRBD1 for D (6 bases). The CDR3 is made up of 13 amino acids. With 3 bases removed from V and 2 bases from J, the gap between germline ends came to 7 bases. This CDR3 is CASSLTGNYGYTF. CDR3 sequence (DNA): TGTGCCAGCAGTTTGACAGGAAACTATGGCTACACCTTC.

The J gene is TRBJ1-4, the V gene TRBV28; no clear D. The ends were cut back, 5 bases at V and 8 bases at J, with 15 bases in the middle. The CDR3 totals 14 residues. Germline V CDR1 and CDR2: MDHEN, SYDVKM. Written as DNA, the CDR3 is TGTGCCAGCAGTGGCAGACTAGCTGGGGAAAAACTGTTTTTT. Amino acids: CASSGRLAGEKLFF.

The chain has TRBV25-1 and TRBJ2-7; tentative D call: TRBD1 (5 bases). The CDR3 runs to 12 residues. Germline values: CDR1 MGHDK, CDR2 SYGVNS. Trimming stripped 8 bases from V and 1 base from J, with 9 bases between. The CDR3 reads CASSQGSYEQYF. The CDR3 DNA follows: TGTGCCAGCTCCCAGGGATCCTACGAGCAGTACTTC.

This sequence joins TRBV6-1 and TRBJ2-7; D call uncertain. CDR3 length: 11 amino acids. The V gene's germline CDR1 is MNHNS and CDR2 SASEGT. The V end was cut by 3 bases, the J end by 11 bases, with 11 bases between. The DNA of the CDR3 is TGTGCCAGCAGTGACCGAGCTAAAAAGTACTTC. Translated, it gives CASSDRAKKYF.

The chain combines TRBV6-2 or TRBV6-3 with TRBJ2-2; a possible D gene is TRBD1 (5 bases). CDR1 and CDR2 from the germline V gene are MNHEY and SVGEGT. CDR3 length: 16 amino acids. The V gene lost 2 bases and the J gene lost 3 bases, with 13 bases spanning the gap. As DNA, the CDR3 is TGTGCCAGCAGTTACGAGGCAGGGCAGCACACCGGGGAGCTGTTTTTT. As protein: CASSYEAGQHTGELFF.

The V and J genes are TRBV2 and TRBJ1-6; tentatively, D is TRBD1 (6 bases). The CDR3 contains 14 residues. V was trimmed by 3 bases and J by 10 bases, leaving 13 bases between them. The germline gives CDR1 SNHLY, CDR2 FYNNEI. The CDR3 spells CASSDGTSWSPLHF. The CDR3 DNA reads TGTGCCAGCAGTGACGGGACATCCTGGTCACCCCTCCACTTT.

Comment on this clone: The same CDR3 is also encoded by other DNA sequences in this sample. The chain employs TRBV5-4 and TRBJ2-7; 7 bases agree with TRBD2. This CDR3 comprises 15 residues. Germline lookup yields CDR1 SGHNT and CDR2 YYREEE (reference sequence). V lost 0 bases to trimming and J lost 2 bases; unmatched junction nucleotides: 5. The CDR3 protein is CASSLEAGVTYEQYF. The CDR3 coding sequence is TGTGCCAGCAGCTTGGAGGCGGGAGTTACCTACGAGCAGTACTTC.

The chain recombines TRBV13 with TRBJ1-4, with 7 bases fitting TRBD1. Per the germline V gene, CDR1 is PRHDT and CDR2 is FYEKMQ (reference sequence). After removal of 5 bases from V and 5 bases from J, the junction contained 11 bases not matched to a gene. The CDR3 is 16 residues long. In nucleotides, the CDR3 is TGTGCCAGCAGCGTCAAGCCGGGACAGCCGAATGAAAAACTGTTTTTT. Protein sequence: CASSVKPGQPNEKLFF.